One and the same sample provided the 11 T cell receptor beta chains below, sequenced in a study of blood T cell repertoires in COVID-19. Using immunoSEQ multiplex PCR, the repertoire was profiled, and TCRdb retains in-frame clones only, with some absent. Of about 15,000 clones listed, 80% to 90% are singletons. The sequenced material came from peripheral blood. Receptors originate from a human donor in a cohort sampled during active COVID-19.

V usage is TRBV11-2 and J usage is TRBJ2-7, with TRBD1 matching 9 bases. V was pared by 2 bases and J by 3 bases, with 2 bases of the junction left unmatched. The germline CDR1 and CDR2 sequences are SGHAT and FQNNGV. The CDR3 extends over 14 amino acids. The CDR3 sequence is CASSLQDRGYEQYF. CDR3 in DNA: TGTGCCAGCAGCTTACAGGACAGGGGCTACGAGCAGTACTTC.

The chain recombines TRBV5-1 with TRBJ1-6, with D possibly TRBD1 on 5 matching bases. V shed 1 base and J shed 5 bases, with 13 bases lying between them. Looked up from germline, CDR1 is SGHRS and CDR2 is YFSETQ. The CDR3 has 16 amino acids. The DNA for the CDR3 is TGCGCCAGCAGCTTGACGCAGGGAACCCATAATTCACCCCTCCACTTT. Translated: CASSLTQGTHNSPLHF.

V is TRBV27 and J is TRBJ1-2; D not certain. Between the trimmed V and J ends, which lost 2 bases and 2 bases, there was a span of 6 bases. Germline V CDR1 and CDR2: MNHEY, SMNVEV (reference sequence). There are 13 residues in the CDR3. The CDR3 reads CASSLTGNYGYTF. As DNA, the CDR3 is TGTGCCAGCAGTTTAACGGGGAACTATGGCTACACCTTC.

The rearrangement joins TRBV30 to TRBJ1-4; 7 nucleotides align to TRBD1. CDR3 length: 12 residues. The germline gives CDR1 GTSNPN, CDR2 SVGIG (reference sequence). After removal of 7 bases from V and 5 bases from J, the junction contained 4 bases not matched to a gene. The CDR3 sequence: CASPDRNEKLFF. The CDR3 nucleotides are TGTGCCTCCCCGGACAGGAATGAAAAACTGTTTTTT. Full variable domain (missing parts from reference TRBV30 and TRBJ1-4): SQTIHQWPATLVQPVGSPLSLECTVEGTSNPNLYWYRQAAGRGLQLLFYSVGIGQISSEVPQNLSASRPQDRQFILSSKKLLLSDSGFYLCASPDRNEKLFFGSGTQLSVL.

In this sample, this clone turned up once. The chain couples TRBV19 to TRBJ1-2, with D unclear. V was cut by 5 bases and J by 3 bases, with 10 bases left in between. Germline-derived CDR1 and CDR2 are LNHDA and SQIVND (reference sequence). The CDR3 has 13 residues. CDR3 in amino acids: CASSLSLDYGYTF. The CDR3 region has the DNA TGTGCCAGTAGTCTATCCCTCGACTATGGCTACACCTTC.

The sample holds one count of this clone. The rearrangement joins TRBV5-4 to TRBJ2-3, with 12 bases identical to TRBD2. This CDR3 has 16 residues. Germline assignment: CDR1 SGHNT and CDR2 YYREEE (reference sequence). With V trimmed by 2 bases and J by 1 base, 2 bases remained unmatched. DNA of the CDR3: TGTGCCAGCAGCTTACGACTAGCGGGGGGCACAGATACGCAGTATTTT. Amino acids: CASSLRLAGGTDTQYF.

V usage is TRBV19 and J usage is TRBJ1-5, with unresolved D. Germline CDR1 is LNHDA and CDR2 is SQIVND (reference sequence). V was pared by 3 bases and J by 3 bases, with 9 bases between. The CDR3 length is 14 residues. The CDR3 loop reads CASSIRADNQPQHF. CDR3 DNA: TGTGCCAGTAGTATTCGTGCAGACAATCAGCCCCAGCATTTT.

J is TRBJ1-4 and V is TRBV7-6, with D tentatively TRBD1 (5 bases). The CDR3 loop spans 15 amino acids. CDR1 SGHVS and CDR2 FNYEAQ come from the germline V gene. With 5 bases removed from V and 0 bases from J, the gap between germline ends came to 10 bases. CDR3 in DNA: TGTGCCAGCAGCCAGGGATCTGCAACTAATGAAAAACTGTTTTTT. Residues: CASSQGSATNEKLFF.

This chain links TRBV7-6 with TRBJ1-6, with D perhaps matching TRBD1 (6 bases). Germline loops: CDR1 SGHVS, CDR2 FNYEAQ. The CDR3 totals 16 residues. V lost 4 bases and J 3 bases, leaving 13 bases between the germline ends. The CDR3 nucleotides read TGTGCCAGCAGCTACAACAGGGAGTTCTATAATTCACCCCTCCACTTT. Its protein product is CASSYNREFYNSPLHF.

This chain links TRBV2 with TRBJ2-3; a weak D match, TRBD2 (5 bases). CDR1 SNHLY and CDR2 FYNNEI come from the germline V gene. There are 14 residues in the CDR3. Deletions cut 5 bases from V and 2 bases from J, with 11 bases between. CDR3 nucleotides: TGTGCCAGCAGTAGGACTGGATACACAGATACGCAGTATTTT. Residues: CASSRTGYTDTQYF.

This clone was found once. The V and J genes are TRBV5-8 and TRBJ2-7, with D tentatively TRBD1 (6 bases). Trimming removed 4 bases from V and 0 bases from J, with 8 bases in between. Germline values: CDR1 SGHTS, CDR2 YDEGEE. The CDR3 is 13 residues long. Written as DNA, the CDR3 is TGTGCCAGCAGCCAGGACAGCTCCTACGAGCAGTACTTC. It is translated as CASSQDSSYEQYF.